The table lists the clone carrying this TCR beta chain with many counts. The hyperthyroidism patients had a new diagnosis of under 2 months' duration and were aged 18 to 65. V lost 2 bases and J 4 bases, leaving 11 bases between the germline ends. The CDR3 runs to 14 residues. Germline V gene sequence: CDR1 SGHAT, CDR2 FQDESV (reference sequence). The sample belongs to a study of Graves' ophthalmopathy and Graves' hyperthyroidism. Amplification targeted the TCR beta CDR3 regions, with RNA transcripts as the source material. HTBI-primed first-round RT-PCR preceded second-round multiplex PCR. TCRdb used MiXCR to reprocess the multiplex PCR reads, holding one entry per CDR3 protein. The data hold 900,000 to 1,200,000 distinct CDR3 sequences, with about 38% observed a single time.

Sequences were obtained from peripheral blood or thyroid tissue (not recorded which). This TCR came from an adult man with Graves' hyperthyroidism. J is TRBJ1-2 and V is TRBV11-1, with D hard to call. The CDR3 sequence: CASSLRAGLYGYTF. CDR3 sequence (DNA): TGTGCCAGCAGCTTACGAGCCGGACTCTATGGCTACACCTTC. The whole variable domain, remainder taken from reference TRBV11-1 and TRBJ1-2, is EAEVAQSPRYKITEKSQAVAFWCDPISGHATLYWYRQILGQGPELLVQFQDESVVDDSQLPKDRFSAERLKGVDSTLKIQPAELGDSAMYLCASSLRAGLYGYTFGSGTRLTVV.